This T cell receptor (beta chain) emerged from a study of blood T cell repertoires in COVID-19. The overall study: COVID-19 samples, acute and convalescent, were from the United States, Italy and Spain.

Data came from immunoSEQ multiplex PCR; TCRdb stores just in-frame clones and leaves some out. The data hold approximately 190,000 clones, with around 87% observed a single time. The clonotype comes from a woman in her forties in a cohort exposed to, infected with or recovered from COVID-19 (not recorded which). Sequencing was done on a sample of PBMCs or T cells enriched from blood (not recorded which).

CDR3 coding DNA: TGTGCCAGCAGCTTAATAGCGGGATACAATGAGCAGTTCTTC. It specifies CASSLIAGYNEQFF. This chain uses TRBV11-3 with TRBJ2-1; 8 bases are shared with TRBD2. The CDR3 sequence is 14 residues long. Trimming removed 2 bases from V and 4 bases from J; junction bases left unmatched: 1. Germline lookup yields CDR1 SGHNT and CDR2 YENEEA.